This T cell receptor beta chain was sequenced for a study of regulatory T cells in long-lasting Graves disease. Study-level information: Graves' patients (newly diagnosed) had been on antithyroid drugs under 3 months.

Researchers made TCR beta libraries by using iRepertoire HTBI primers and running Arm-PCR on CDR3 regions. TCRdb independently ran MiXCR on the multiplex PCR reads; one entry per CDR3 protein. This table holds about 560,000 distinct CDR3 sequences, about 16% found once. Indicated time point: newly diagnosed GD, antithyroid drugs for less than 3 months. PBMC RNA served as the TCR library source. This CDR3 spans 14 amino acids. CDR1 and CDR2 (germline): GTSNPN, SVGIG (reference sequence). Deletions cut 2 bases from V and 4 bases from J, with 14 bases between. This clonotype has only a few counts. The sample was also linked to a second study, of T cells in Graves' hyperthyroidism and ophthalmopathy. That work adds: The study used the HTBI primer set for a first-round RT-PCR of the TCR CDR3.

This chain uses TRBV30 with TRBJ1-1, with a weak D call TRBD1 (5 bases). The sequencing used peripheral blood mononuclear cells (PBMCs), collected at new diagnosis, from a patient treated with antithyroid drugs. The sequence derives from a man in his late teens or twenties with Graves disease. CDR3 in DNA: TGTGCCTGGAGTAACTACGGGGGAGGCACTGAAGCTTTCTTT. Amino acids: CAWSNYGGGTEAFF.